Described below is a single TCR beta chain sequence and its context. Its antigen is unidentified. The CDR3 runs 16 residues. Germline V gene sequence: CDR1 LGHNA, CDR2 YNFKEQ. With V trimmed by 3 bases and J by 4 bases, 8 bases remained unmatched. The study ran its PCR with 60 Vbeta and 13 Jbeta primers. Profiled with immunoSEQ multiplex PCR; TCRdb holds only in-frame clones, not every one. The table shows around 180,000 clones, with approximately 71% occurring only once. The data are from a study of cytomegalovirus exposure and HLA in healthy donors. Study findings and constraints: Several of the most significant clusters were apparently associated with common viral pathogens in a later analysis.

The sample taken for sequencing was PBMCs. V is TRBV4-2 and J is TRBJ2-1; 8 nucleotides line up with TRBD1. This receptor was taken from a girl under 18 in good health and CMV-seronegative. The CDR3 is CASSHKTGVGYNEQFF. The CDR3 nucleotides are TGTGCCAGCAGCCACAAGACAGGGGTCGGTTACAATGAGCAGTTCTTC.